This T cell receptor beta chain was sequenced for a study of radiation and T cells in renal cell carcinoma. Overall study findings and caveats: In blood, top tumor clones expanded by 2 weeks, shrinking by 4. No pretreatment tumor biopsies were available for baseline clonotypes.

Trimming took 1 base from V and 14 from J, leaving 9 bases between them. The CDR3 is 11 amino acids. Germline values: CDR1 MNHNS, CDR2 SASEGT. Regarding time point: baseline pretreatment blood. Treatment meaning: 15 Gy SBRT to primary tumor, nephrectomy 4 weeks later. Radiation-treated patients gave blood at baseline, week 2 and week 4. Only one count was recorded for this clone. Its antigen is currently unknown. Assay: immunoSEQ multiplex PCR; the TCRdb copy retains only in-frame clones and omits some. The table includes some 100,000 clones, 82% detected once. This sequence was found in a man aged 55 to 70 with renal cell carcinoma. The V and J genes are TRBV6-1 and TRBJ2-1; TRBD1 or TRBD2 may be the D gene (5 bases each). The sample consisted of blood, taken from a patient whose treatment included radiotherapy and nephrectomy. CDR3 nucleotide sequence: TGTGCCAGCAGTGAAGTGGGGGTTGAGTTCTTC. It translates to CASSEVGVEFF.